The present T cell receptor beta chain was sequenced within a study of cytomegalovirus exposure and HLA in healthy donors. The study, taken as a whole, reports: Being productive about 87% or about 30% of the time was typical of most TCR beta V segments in an earlier analysis. Analyses of presence and absence presupposed an approximately uniform sequencing depth across donors.

With V trimmed by 2 bases and J by 5 bases, 11 bases remained unmatched. There are 16 residues in the CDR3. In germline, CDR1 is SGHDN, CDR2 FVKESK. Worth noting for this clone: Its cognate antigen is unknown.

Vbeta (60) and Jbeta (13) primers were used in the PCR. Clones were read by immunoSEQ multiplex PCR, and TCRdb kept only the in-frame ones, dropping some. The table lists over 150,000 clones, around 80% of them singletons. The rearrangement uses TRBV14 and TRBJ1-1, with 7 bases fitting TRBD1. This TCR came from a woman between 25 and 40 years old in good health and CMV-seronegative. The sample comprised PBMCs. CDR3 sequence: CASSQRSQGRRTEAFF. The CDR3 DNA reads as TGTGCCAGCAGCCAACGATCACAGGGGCGTCGGACTGAAGCTTTCTTT.